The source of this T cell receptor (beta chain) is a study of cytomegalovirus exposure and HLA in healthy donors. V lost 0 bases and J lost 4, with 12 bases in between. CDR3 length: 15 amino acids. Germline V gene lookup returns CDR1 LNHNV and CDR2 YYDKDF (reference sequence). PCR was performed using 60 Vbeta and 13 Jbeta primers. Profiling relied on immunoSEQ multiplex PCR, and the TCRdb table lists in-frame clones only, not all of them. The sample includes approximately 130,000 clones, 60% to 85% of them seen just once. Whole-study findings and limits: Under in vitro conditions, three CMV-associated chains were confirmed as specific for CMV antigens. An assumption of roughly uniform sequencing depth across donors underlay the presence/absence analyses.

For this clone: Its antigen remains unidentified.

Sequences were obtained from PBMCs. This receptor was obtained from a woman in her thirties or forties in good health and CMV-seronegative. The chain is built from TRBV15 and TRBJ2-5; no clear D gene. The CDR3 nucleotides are TGTGCCACCAGCAGAGATCTGCTAGGTGGAGAGACCCAGTACTTC. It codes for CATSRDLLGGETQYF.